Listed here are 16 T cell receptor beta chains from one sample, sequenced in a study of spatial heterogeneity in lung cancer. Whole-study findings and limits: It was found that expanded intratumoral alpha and beta TCR counts tracked tumor mutation counts.

Which antigens these TCRs recognize remains unknown. The time point was: sample taken at primary tumor resection. TCRdb used MiXCR to reprocess the 5' RACE reads, holding one entry per CDR3 protein. The sample carries roughly 16,000 distinct CDR3 sequences, over 6.5% recorded once. Sequenced here: lung tumor tissue, sampled at surgery. These receptors originate from a female donor with early-stage non-small cell lung cancer.

For this clonotype: With a much larger clone just one base away, this may be a read error. As the CDR3 is not closed by the conserved phenylalanine or tryptophan, this likely results from a read error. The V and J genes are TRBV5-1 and TRBJ2-3; tentatively, D is TRBD2 (6 bases). V lost 4 bases, J lost 1 base, and 10 bases lay in between. This CDR3 is 14 amino acids long. CDR1 SGHRS and CDR2 YFSETQ come from the germline V gene. CDR3 coding DNA: TGCGCCAGCAGCCCGGGGGTACGCACAGATACGCAGTATGTT. It translates to CASSPGVRTDTQYV.

The sample holds many counts of this clonotype. This chain joins TRBV28 and TRBJ2-7, with D perhaps given as TRBD1 or TRBD2 (6 bases each). In germline, CDR1 is MDHEN, CDR2 SYDVKM. V lost 2 bases to trimming and J lost 3 bases, with 23 bases between them. This CDR3 comprises 18 residues. The CDR3 loop reads CASSLSVLGGRVLYEQYF. The CDR3 nucleotides are TGTGCCAGCAGTTTAAGTGTTCTCGGGGGCAGGGTCCTCTACGAGCAGTACTTC.

Relative to its sample, this clonotype is medium-sized (0.01 to 0.1%). The genes are TRBV5-4 and TRBJ2-7, with 8 bases identical to TRBD2. CDR3 length: 13 amino acids. Per germline, CDR1 SGHNT and CDR2 YYREEE (reference sequence). The junction had 6 bases not matched to a gene; V was cut back by 4 bases and J by 6 bases. This CDR3 reads CASSRGGEGEQYF. CDR3 nucleotide sequence: TGTGCCAGCAGCCGGGGGGGAGAGGGCGAGCAGTACTTC. The entire variable domain, with the rest obtained from reference TRBV5-4 and TRBJ2-7, is as follows: ETGVTQSPTHLIKTRGQQVTLRCSSQSGHNTVSWYQQALGQGPQFIFQYYREEENGRGNFPPRFSGLQFPNYSSELNVNALELDDSALYLCASSRGGEGEQYFGPGTRLTVT.

In its sample, this clonotype is large (0.1 to 1%). This chain joins TRBV12-3 or TRBV12-4 and TRBJ1-1; tentatively, D is TRBD1 (6 bases). The CDR3 loop spans 16 amino acids. V lost 7 bases and J 1 base, leaving 19 bases between the germline ends. The CDR3 sequence: CASTFSRGPGNTEAFF. CDR3 nucleotides: TGTGCCAGCACTTTTTCCCGGGGGCCGGGGAACACTGAAGCTTTCTTT.

This clonotype was detected many times. The rearrangement uses TRBV12-3 or TRBV12-4 and TRBJ1-4; D is possibly TRBD1 (5 bases). V was trimmed by 5 bases and J by 4 bases, leaving 11 bases between them. The CDR3 sequence is 14 residues long. In DNA, the CDR3 is TGTGCCAGCAGTCCCGACAGCTTTAATGAAAAACTGTTTTTT. This translates into CASSPDSFNEKLFF.

In its sample, this clonotype was seen a few times. The chain has TRBV4-3 and TRBJ2-5; D tentatively fits TRBD1 or TRBD2 (5 bases each). CDR3 size: 14 residues. Germline V gives CDR1 LGHNA, CDR2 YSLEER. V lost 3 bases to trimming and J lost 2 bases, with 10 bases between them. Here the CDR3 DNA reads TGCGCCAGCAGCCAGGGGGTAGGGCAAGAGACCCAGTACTTC. Encoded protein: CASSQGVGQETQYF.

This clonotype counts as medium-sized. CDR3 amino acids: CAISERRGDNGYTF. The CDR3 DNA follows: TGTGCCATCAGTGAGCGCAGGGGAGATAATGGCTACACCTTC. This rearrangement joins TRBV10-3 to TRBJ1-2; tentative D call: TRBD1 (6 bases). This CDR3 has 14 amino acids. CDR1 and CDR2 (germline): ENHRY, SYGVKD. Trimming stripped 2 bases from V and 6 bases from J, with 13 bases between.

By share, this clonotype ranks as medium-sized. The V gene is TRBV7-2, the J gene TRBJ1-6; tentatively, D is TRBD1 (6 bases). With 5 bases removed from V and 7 bases from J, the gap between germline ends came to 15 bases. Germline values: CDR1 SGHTA, CDR2 FQGNSA. This CDR3 has 15 residues. The CDR3 here is CASSVTGTQNSPLHF. The CDR3 DNA follows: TGTGCCAGCAGCGTTACCGGGACACAGAATTCACCCCTCCACTTT. Combining the CDR3 with reference TRBV7-2 and TRBJ1-6 gives the whole variable domain GAGVSQSPSNKVTEKGKDVELRCDPISGHTALYWYRQSLGQGLEFLIYFQGNSAPDKSGLPSDRFSAERTGGSVSTLTIQRTQQEDSAVYLCASSVTGTQNSPLHFGNGTRLTVT.

This clonotype was counted many times. V usage is TRBV29-1 and J usage is TRBJ1-2; no definite D call. This CDR3 region has 10 residues. Per germline, CDR1 SQVTM and CDR2 ANQGSEA. In nucleotides, the CDR3 is TGCAGTATAACGATGGATGGCTACACCTTC. It specifies CSITMDGYTF. Drawing the rest from reference TRBV29-1 and TRBJ1-2, the complete variable domain is SAVISQKPSRDICQRGTSLTIQCQVDSQVTMMFWYRQQPGQSLTLIATANQGSEATYESGFVIDKFPISRPNLTFSTLTVSNMSPEDSSIYLCSITMDGYTFGSGTRLTVV.

This clonotype was counted many times. This chain uses TRBV10-3 with TRBJ1-3; possible D gene TRBD1, 5 bases. The CDR3 is made up of 16 amino acids. Trimming shortened V by 8 bases and J by 0 bases, and 17 bases separated the two germline ends. The germline V gene has CDR1 ENHRY and CDR2 SYGVKD. The CDR3 DNA sequence: TGTGCCATCGCTTCCCGGGGGATCAGCTCTGGAAACACCATATATTTT. It encodes CAIASRGISSGNTIYF.

This clonotype was observed many times. The gene calls are TRBV30 and TRBJ1-2; TRBD1 aligns across 12 bases. CDR3 length: 14 amino acids. V was pared by 3 bases and J by 8 bases, with 7 bases of the junction left unmatched. Germline assignment: CDR1 GTSNPN and CDR2 SVGIG (reference sequence). The CDR3, as DNA: TGTGCCTGGAGGGGGACAGGGGGCCTGGAAGGCTACACCTTC. This sequence encodes CAWRGTGGLEGYTF.

This clonotype was seen a single time. This chain connects TRBV6-1 to TRBJ2-7; 11 bases line up with TRBD1. The germline V gene encodes CDR1 MNHNS and CDR2 SASEGT. Trimming took 6 bases from V and 5 from J; bases not matched to a gene: 6. CDR3 length: 14 amino acids. CDR3 region: CASRTGTGGNEQYF. In nucleotides, the CDR3 is TGTGCCAGCAGAACCGGGACAGGGGGGAACGAGCAGTACTTC.

This chain connects TRBV7-2 to TRBJ2-7; D might be TRBD1 (6 bases). CDR3 length: 14 amino acids. Between the trimmed V and J ends, which lost 5 bases and 5 bases, there was a span of 16 bases. The V gene's germline CDR1 is SGHTA and CDR2 FQGNSA. CDR3 amino acids: CASSPGVRWNEQYF. DNA for the CDR3: TGTGCCAGCAGCCCAGGGGTAAGGTGGAACGAGCAGTACTTC. Combining the CDR3 with reference TRBV7-2 and TRBJ2-7 gives the whole variable domain GAGVSQSPSNKVTEKGKDVELRCDPISGHTALYWYRQSLGQGLEFLIYFQGNSAPDKSGLPSDRFSAERTGGSVSTLTIQRTQQEDSAVYLCASSPGVRWNEQYFGPGTRLTVT.

This chain connects TRBV20-1 to TRBJ1-2; weak D call: TRBD1 (5 bases). V was clipped by 0 bases and J by 3 bases, with 20 bases between them. CDR3 size: 17 residues. The V gene's germline CDR1 is DFQATT and CDR2 SNEGSKA (reference sequence). CDR3 amino acids: CSARDLYFGGRDYGYTF. Written as DNA, the CDR3 is TGCAGTGCTAGAGATCTGTATTTCGGGGGAAGGGACTATGGCTACACCTTC.

Ten or more counts support this clonotype. CDR3 DNA: TGCGCCAGCAGACAGGGTGGGGAGAGTGGTGAAAAACTGTTTTTT. It yields the protein CASRQGGESGEKLFF. The chain uses TRBV5-1 and TRBJ1-4; TRBD1 might be the D (6 bases). The germline CDR1 and CDR2 sequences are SGHRS and YFSETQ. The CDR3 loop spans 15 amino acids. Trimming took off 5 bases at V and 7 bases at J, with 18 bases between the two ends.

This clonotype was counted many times. V and J are TRBV30 and TRBJ1-6; the D is unclear. Germline CDR1 and CDR2: GTSNPN and SVGIG (reference sequence). The CDR3 loop spans 18 amino acids. V lost 6 bases to trimming and J lost 0 bases, with 21 bases between them. In nucleotides, the CDR3 is TGTGCCTGTTCCTCGGGCATCGACGTTGGCTCCTATAATTCACCCCTCCACTTT. It codes for CACSSGIDVGSYNSPLHF.